The rows below give T cell receptor beta chains drawn from one sample of a study of T-cell reconstitution after alpha-beta-depleted transplantation in children. TCRdb redid the calling of the PCR reads with MiXCR, one entry per CDR3 protein. The sample holds some 550,000 distinct CDR3 sequences, more than 20% seen once. Source: PBMCs, mostly from graft donor cells, taken 360 days after TCRalphabeta/CD19-depleted stem cell transplant. These receptors were collected from a boy in the first two years of life who had a stem cell transplant for acute myeloid leukemia, so the T cells may come from the graft donor. Each CDR3 is given with its conserved first and last residue. The D gene is left open where the match is weak. A row's size may be missing; if present it is once, few, many or a size class.

d_call j_call v_call clone_size cdr3_nt cdr3_aa
. TRBJ1-2 TRBV29-1 . TGCAGCGTTGTTGATCCCAGGGGTTTCACTAACTATGGCTACACCTTC CSVVDPRGFTNYGYTF
. TRBJ1-5 TRBV20-1 few TGCAGTGCTAGAGTCCCCACACATCGGGGCCTCTATCAGCCCCAGCATTTT CSARVPTHRGLYQPQHF
TRBD2 TRBJ2-1 TRBV20-1 few TGCAGTGCCCCTCGGCCGCGGGGGGGTTACAATGAGCAGTTCTTC CSAPRPRGGYNEQFF
TRBD2 TRBJ2-3 TRBV20-1 . TGCAGTGCTCGACGACTAGCGGGGGGGCTTAGCACAGATACGCAGTATTTT CSARRLAGGLSTDTQYF
TRBD1 TRBJ1-2 TRBV13 many TGTGCCAGCAGCCCTAAAGGGCGACAGGGATCCCACGTTAACTATGGCTACACCTTC CASSPKGRQGSHVNYGYTF
TRBD2 TRBJ2-1 TRBV2 . TGTGCCAGCAGGCCGAGCGGGGGGGCTCCCTACAATGAGCAGTTCTTC CASRPSGGAPYNEQFF
. TRBJ1-1 TRBV20-1 many TGCAGTGCGTCGGGACTCCTGAACACTGAAGCTTTCTTT CSASGLLNTEAFF
. TRBJ2-5 TRBV4-2 . TGTGCCAGCAGCCAAGAGTGGGGAGAGACCCAGTACTTC CASSQEWGETQYF
. TRBJ2-2 TRBV9 . TGTGCCAGCAGCGTAGTTGTCACCGGGGAGCTGTTTTTT CASSVVVTGELFF
TRBD1 TRBJ2-5 TRBV6-5 few TGTGCCAGCAGTTACTCGAGACAGGGCCCCTACCAAGAGACCCAGTACTTC CASSYSRQGPYQETQYF
TRBD1 TRBJ2-5 TRBV20-1 few TGCAGTGCTAGCCCCGTATCCGGCAGGGGGCAAGAGACCCAGTACTTC CSASPVSGRGQETQYF
. TRBJ2-3 TRBV4-3 many TGCGCCAGCAGCCAAGGGCCAGCTGATACGCAGTATTTT CASSQGPADTQYF
TRBD1 TRBJ2-6 TRBV12-3/TRBV12-4 . TGTGCCAGCGGTCGACAGGGTGGGGCCAACGTCCTGACTTTC CASGRQGGANVLTF
. TRBJ2-3 TRBV12-3/TRBV12-4 few TGTGCCAGCAGCCAGCGACAGGGGAGGGCAGATACGCAGTATTTT CASSQRQGRADTQYF
. TRBJ2-5 TRBV6-4 many TGTGCCAGCAGAAACATTGTCGCCGGTGGGGCACTGAAGAATGAGACCCAGTACTTC CASRNIVAGGALKNETQYF
. TRBJ1-5 TRBV7-6 . TGTGCCAGCAGCTTAGCCAAGTATCAGCCCCAGCATTTT CASSLAKYQPQHF
. TRBJ1-1 TRBV6-5 . TGTGCCAGCAGTTCGCTACAGGGCTGGGGCACTGAAGCTTTCTTT CASSSLQGWGTEAFF
. TRBJ2-1 TRBV5-1 . TGCGCCAGCAGCTTGGGGCTGTACCAGGGACGCAATGAGCAGTTCTTC CASSLGLYQGRNEQFF
. TRBJ2-6 TRBV7-9 . TGTGCCAGCAGCCGGGACCTGGGGGCCAACGTCCTGACTTTC CASSRDLGANVLTF
. TRBJ2-7 TRBV20-1 many TGCAGTGCTAGAGGGCCGATGGGGAATTACGAGCAGTACTTC CSARGPMGNYEQYF
. TRBJ2-7 TRBV6-2/TRBV6-3 . TGTGCCAGCAGTTATAGCAGGGTTAGGACCTACGAGCAGTACTTC CASSYSRVRTYEQYF
. TRBJ1-1 TRBV28 many TGTGCCAGCAGTTTAATGCTCCTGAACACTGAAGCTTTCTTT CASSLMLLNTEAFF
. TRBJ2-5 TRBV6-5 . TGTGCCAGCAGTTACCCCCAGGAGGCTAGAGAGACCCAGTACTTC CASSYPQEARETQYF
TRBD1 TRBJ2-7 TRBV15 few TGTGCCACCAGCAGGGATAGGACAGGGGGCCACGAGCAGTACTTC CATSRDRTGGHEQYF
TRBD1 TRBJ2-1 TRBV15 . TGTGCCACCAGCAGAGCCAGGGGGCTAAGGGACAATGAGCAGTTCTTC CATSRARGLRDNEQFF
. TRBJ2-3 TRBV20-1 many TGCAGTGCCCCACGGATAGATACGCAGTATTTT CSAPRIDTQYF
TRBD1 TRBJ2-2 TRBV24-1 . TGTGCCACCAGTGATTTCCAGACAGGGACCGGGGAGCTGTTTTTT CATSDFQTGTGELFF
. TRBJ1-2 TRBV20-1 many TGCAGTGCGCTTTATAGGGGGGCGACGGGTGGCTACACCTTC CSALYRGATGGYTF
. TRBJ2-3 TRBV7-2 . TGTGCCAGCAGCTTAGGGTATGGAAATACGCAGTATTTT CASSLGYGNTQYF
. TRBJ1-6 TRBV7-9 few TGTGCCAGCAGCTTGGCGGCAGGGGATTCACCCCTCCACTTT CASSLAAGDSPLHF
. TRBJ1-4 TRBV4-3 few TGCGCCAGCAGCCAAGATGGGGCGGGAAATGAAAAACTGTTTTTT CASSQDGAGNEKLFF
TRBD2 TRBJ2-1 TRBV20-1 . TGCTGTGCTCCCGGGAGGGACACCTTTCACAATGAGCAGTTCTTC CCAPGRDTFHNEQFF
. TRBJ1-5 TRBV20-1 . TGCAGTGCGGAGAGTAGGAGCAATCAGCCCCAGCATTTT CSAESRSNQPQHF
TRBD1 TRBJ2-5 TRBV12-3/TRBV12-4 . TGTGCCAGCGTTCAGGCCGGAACAGGGGGAGAGACCCAGTACTTC CASVQAGTGGETQYF
. TRBJ1-2 TRBV12-3/TRBV12-4 few TGTGCCAGCAGTACTTATGACGGTGGCTACACCTTC CASSTYDGGYTF
TRBD1 TRBJ2-3 TRBV24-1 . TGTGCCACCACGAAAGGACAGGGAGCGGTAGATACGCAGTATTTT CATTKGQGAVDTQYF
. TRBJ2-6 TRBV29-1 . TGCAGCGTTGGGGAATTGGGTGTGGGGGCCAACGTCCTGACTTTC CSVGELGVGANVLTF
. TRBJ2-7 TRBV29-1 many TGCAGCGTTGAAGAAGGCAACGAGCAGTACTTC CSVEEGNEQYF
. TRBJ1-4 TRBV15 many TGTGCCACCAGCAGTAACTCACTCCTCGGCCACTCTCTTAATGAAAAACTGTTTTTT CATSSNSLLGHSLNEKLFF
TRBD2 TRBJ2-7 TRBV9 . TGTGCCAGCAGCCCACGACTAGCGACCTACGAGCAGTACTTC CASSPRLATYEQYF
TRBD1 TRBJ2-1 TRBV24-1 many TGTGCCACCAGTGAGCGAACCGGGACAGGGTCCCCTGAGCAGTTCTTC CATSERTGTGSPEQFF